There are a few counts of the clone carrying this T cell receptor (beta chain). Its antigen is still unknown. This CDR3 is also generated by other DNA sequences in the sample. The V and J ends lost 0 bases and 6 bases respectively, with 7 bases between them. The CDR3 spans 12 residues. Looked up from germline, CDR1 is SGHDT and CDR2 is YYEEEE. Cells designated naive CD8 were CD45RO-negative and were positively selected for CCR7, with terminally differentiated effector memory CD45RA+ cells excluded. The data are from a study of shared clonotypes between healthy human individuals. Study details: CD8 memory received one plate per donor, CD8 naive two, CD4 memory three and CD4 naive three. Study-wide results and limits: Estimated clonotype richness was generally higher in naive than memory subsets. Relative to clonotypes present in all four donors, those not shared had lower generation probabilities.

Measured with immunoSEQ multiplex PCR; TCRdb has only the in-frame clones, and not every one. The sample lists roughly 2 million clones; approximately 94% were seen once. Sequencing used naive CD8+ T cells sorted from blood. The chain recombines TRBV5-6 with TRBJ2-7; no reliable D call. The receptor was isolated from a man between 18 and 29 years old in good health. For the CDR3, the DNA is TGTGCCAGCAGCTTGGCCGGGCCCGAGCAGTACTTC. Its protein product is CASSLAGPEQYF.